These 24 T cell receptor beta chains came from one sample sequenced in a study of T cell responses to AZD1222 COVID-19 vaccine. Assay: immunoSEQ multiplex PCR; the TCRdb copy retains only in-frame clones and omits some. The table includes 150,000 or so clones, less than 90% detected once. The sample consisted of peripheral blood, taken on day 0 of AZD1222 vaccination. The source of these receptors is an adult in good health.

J is TRBJ1-5 and V is TRBV25-1, with 8 nucleotides matching TRBD1. With V trimmed by 4 bases and J by 6 bases, 11 bases remained unmatched. The germline V gene encodes CDR1 MGHDK and CDR2 SYGVNS. This CDR3 spans 16 amino acids. As DNA, the CDR3 is TGTGCCAGCAGTGCTACTGGACAGGGCCGTTCTCAGCCCCAGCATTTT. Protein sequence: CASSATGQGRSQPQHF.

The chain has TRBV11-2 and TRBJ1-1; 8 bases are shared with TRBD1. The ends lost 5 bases at V and 2 bases at J; junction bases unmatched: 4. CDR3 length: 14 amino acids. Germline V gene lookup returns CDR1 SGHAT and CDR2 FQNNGV. Here the CDR3 reads CASSRDRSNTEAFF. The CDR3, as DNA: TGTGCCAGCAGCAGGGACAGGTCCAACACTGAAGCTTTCTTT.

This chain connects TRBV19 to TRBJ2-2, with a weak D call TRBD1 (6 bases). Germline V CDR1 and CDR2: LNHDA, SQIVND (reference sequence). The CDR3 contains 15 residues. The germline V and J ends were trimmed by 6 bases and 4 bases, with 15 bases remaining between them. CDR3 in DNA: TGTGCCAGTAGAGAACAGGGAGTCGGCACCGGGGAGCTGTTTTTT. It encodes CASREQGVGTGELFF.

This chain uses TRBV6-2 or TRBV6-3 with TRBJ2-7; D gene ambiguous. The V end was cut by 0 bases, the J end by 3 bases, with 15 bases between. CDR1 MNHEY and CDR2 SVGEGT come from the germline V gene. This CDR3 region has 16 residues. The CDR3 loop reads CASSYSSPGVGYEQYF. The CDR3 bases are TGTGCCAGCAGTTACTCGAGCCCTGGGGTCGGCTACGAGCAGTACTTC.

The chain couples TRBV7-8 to TRBJ1-6; unclear D gene. This CDR3 spans 14 amino acids. V was shortened by 1 base and J by 10 bases, with 11 bases between the two germline ends. Germline CDR1 reads SGHVS; CDR2 reads FQNEAQ. The CDR3 coding sequence is TGTGCCAGCAGCTTAGACCCCGTGGCCTCACCCCTCCACTTT. Translated, it gives CASSLDPVASPLHF.

The rearrangement joins TRBV11-1 to TRBJ2-3; D may be TRBD1 or TRBD2 (6 bases each). CDR1 is SGHAT, CDR2 FQDESV, per germline (reference sequence). The CDR3 sequence is 17 residues long. V was clipped by 0 bases and J by 2 bases, with 15 bases between them. For the CDR3, the DNA is TGTGCCAGCAGCTTAGCTCCCCCCGGGGGCTCCACAGATACGCAGTATTTT. Protein product: CASSLAPPGGSTDTQYF.

The chain carries TRBV20-1 and TRBJ1-5, with 7 bases aligning to TRBD1. This CDR3 contains 14 residues. Trimming removed 3 bases from V and 4 bases from J; junction bases left unmatched: 6. Germline V gene lookup returns CDR1 DFQATT and CDR2 SNEGSKA (reference sequence). CDR3 DNA: TGCAGTGCTAGTGGGTTACAGGGGAATCAGCCCCAGCATTTT. It specifies CSASGLQGNQPQHF.

The chain joins TRBV6-5 to TRBJ2-3; D call uncertain. The CDR3 runs to 11 residues. From germline, CDR1 is MNHEY and CDR2 SVGAGI. The ends were cut back, 8 bases at V and 6 bases at J, with 9 bases in the middle. In DNA form, the CDR3 reads TGTGCCAGCGGGGTGGGGGATACGCAGTATTTT. Translating it yields CASGVGDTQYF.

In DNA form, the CDR3 reads TGTGCCAGCTCGGGGGGAGTCGAAGAGACCCAGTACTTC. Translating gives CASSGGVEETQYF. The chain couples TRBV18 to TRBJ2-5; D might be TRBD2 (6 bases). From germline, CDR1 is KGHSH and CDR2 LQKENI. V dropped 6 bases and J dropped 3 bases, with 11 bases sitting between them. CDR3 size: 13 residues.

CDR3 DNA: TGTGCCAGCAGTGAATATAATTTGAACCGATTAAAGGACTACACCTTC. This encodes CASSEYNLNRLKDYTF. V gene TRBV25-1 combines with J gene TRBJ1-2, with D unclear. Germline V gene data show CDR1 as MGHDK and CDR2 as SYGVNS. The length of the CDR3 is 16 residues. V lost 0 bases, J lost 10 bases, and 21 bases lay in between.

The CDR3 loop is CATSDNTGMPYEQYF. CDR3 nucleotide sequence: TGTGCCACCAGTGATAATACAGGGATGCCCTACGAGCAGTACTTC. The chain has TRBV24-1 and TRBJ2-7; maybe TRBD1 (6 bases). Germline CDR1 and CDR2: KGHDR and SFDVKD. V gave up 3 bases and J gave up 2 bases, with 13 bases separating them. The CDR3 consists of 15 residues.

V usage is TRBV4-3 and J usage is TRBJ1-4, with D possibly matching TRBD1 (6 bases). Trimming shortened V by 4 bases and J by 3 bases, and 15 bases separated the two germline ends. This CDR3 is 16 amino acids long. Germline CDR1 and CDR2: LGHNA and YSLEER. The CDR3 protein is CASSRRHRAPNEKLFF. The CDR3 DNA is TGCGCCAGCAGCCGGAGACACAGGGCCCCTAATGAAAAACTGTTTTTT.

The chain carries TRBV19 and TRBJ2-6, with 10 positions matching TRBD1. Germline V lookup: CDR1 LNHDA, CDR2 SQIVND (reference sequence). The CDR3 is 18 amino acids. Trimming cost V 3 bases and J 0 bases; bases outside gene matches: 5. The CDR3 here is CASSMGQGTSSGANVLTF. DNA for the CDR3: TGTGCCAGTAGTATGGGACAGGGGACCAGCTCTGGGGCCAACGTCCTGACTTTC.

This rearrangement joins TRBV28 to TRBJ1-2; 8 bases fit TRBD1. V was pared by 3 bases and J by 8 bases, with 5 bases of the junction left unmatched. Germline CDR1 is MDHEN and CDR2 is SYDVKM. The CDR3 spans 13 residues. In DNA, the CDR3 is TGTGCCAGCAGTTTTGACAGGGGAGGGGGCTACACCTTC. This encodes CASSFDRGGGYTF.

V is TRBV13 and J is TRBJ2-7; either TRBD1 or TRBD2 may fit D (6 bases each). The V gene lost 6 bases and the J gene lost 5 bases, with 20 bases spanning the gap. Germline-derived CDR1 and CDR2 are PRHDT and FYEKMQ (reference sequence). There are 15 residues in the CDR3. CDR3 sequence (DNA): TGTGCCAGCAGTTCCTCCCGGACGGGGGCTGACGAGCAGTACTTC. Its protein is CASSSSRTGADEQYF.

The V call is TRBV2, the J call TRBJ1-2; D gene unclear. V shed 1 base and J shed 8 bases, with 14 bases lying between them. The CDR3 totals 14 residues. Per germline, CDR1 SNHLY and CDR2 FYNNEI. CDR3 protein: CASSEDLGGEGYTF. CDR3 sequence (DNA): TGTGCCAGCAGTGAAGACCTCGGTGGCGAAGGCTACACCTTC.

The chain combines TRBV4-3 with TRBJ2-7; D is unclear. CDR1 is LGHNA, CDR2 YSLEER, per germline. The CDR3 has 14 residues. Deletions cut 2 bases from V and 0 bases from J, with 8 bases between. CDR3 amino acids: CASSQFAGSYEQYF. DNA of the CDR3: TGCGCCAGCAGCCAATTTGCAGGCTCCTACGAGCAGTACTTC.

This chain connects TRBV6-5 to TRBJ1-5; TRBD1 might be the D (6 bases). CDR1 and CDR2 from the germline V gene are MNHEY and SVGAGI. V was pared by 6 bases and J by 6 bases, with 15 bases between. This CDR3 is built from 14 residues. Written as DNA, the CDR3 is TGTGCCAGCAGGTCACAGGGTCTTTCTCAGCCCCAGCATTTT. Residues: CASRSQGLSQPQHF.

The chain employs TRBV7-2 and TRBJ2-5; D tentatively fits TRBD1 or TRBD2 (6 bases each). The CDR3 length is 15 residues. Germline CDR1 SGHTA, CDR2 FQGNSA. Trimming pared 5 bases from V and 5 bases from J, leaving 18 bases between. Here the CDR3 DNA reads TGTGCCAGCAGCCCGGGGGCAGGGGCTATGGAGACCCAGTACTTC. This encodes CASSPGAGAMETQYF.

The chain has TRBV6-2 or TRBV6-3 and TRBJ2-3; 8 bases agree with TRBD2. Germline V gene lookup returns CDR1 MNHEY and CDR2 SVGEGT. V shed 5 bases and J 1 base; nucleotides not matched to a gene: 17. The length of the CDR3 is 19 residues. The chain's CDR3 is CASSNPIGYSRGGTDTQYF. The CDR3 bases are TGTGCCAGCAGTAACCCCATCGGTTATTCGCGGGGGGGCACAGATACGCAGTATTTT.

This chain links TRBV2 with TRBJ1-1; D is uncertain. Germline CDR1 reads SNHLY; CDR2 reads FYNNEI. The length of the CDR3 is 16 residues. The ends were cut back, 5 bases at V and 1 base at J, with 17 bases in the middle. The CDR3 loop reads CASSPRRKGANTEAFF. CDR3 sequence (DNA): TGTGCCAGCAGTCCGAGGAGGAAGGGCGCGAACACTGAAGCTTTCTTT.

This chain uses TRBV7-6 with TRBJ2-2, with 9 positions matching TRBD1. The CDR3 length is 14 residues. Unmatched junction bases numbered 10, after V lost 5 bases and J lost 12 bases. Per the germline V gene, CDR1 is SGHVS and CDR2 is FNYEAQ. In nucleotides, the CDR3 is TGTGCCAGCAGCCCGGGACAGGGACCCATCCAGCTGTTTTTT. It yields the protein CASSPGQGPIQLFF. Using reference TRBV7-6 and TRBJ2-2 for the parts outside the CDR3, the full variable domain is GAGVSQSPRYKVTKRGQDVALRCDPISGHVSLYWYRQALGQGPEFLTYFNYEAQQDKSGLPNDRFSAERPEGSISTLTIQRTEQRDSAMYRCASSPGQGPIQLFFGEGSRLTVL.

The chain uses TRBV7-8 and TRBJ2-7; perhaps D is TRBD1 or TRBD2 (9 bases each). The CDR3 consists of 15 residues. Germline V lookup: CDR1 SGHVS, CDR2 FQNEAQ. V gave up 3 bases and J gave up 4 bases, with 16 bases separating them. In DNA form, the CDR3 reads TGTGCCAGCAGCTTGCGGGGGGGACAGGGTTACGAGCAGTACTTC. Amino acids: CASSLRGGQGYEQYF.

V gene TRBV5-6 combines with J gene TRBJ2-1; no reliable D call. Per germline, CDR1 SGHDT and CDR2 YYEEEE. The ends were cut back, 2 bases at V and 0 bases at J, with 9 bases in the middle. The CDR3 runs to 15 residues. The CDR3: CASSFRSSSYNEQFF. CDR3 bases: TGTGCCAGCAGCTTTCGCTCTAGCTCCTACAATGAGCAGTTCTTC. Filled out from reference TRBV5-6 and TRBJ2-1, the complete variable domain reads DAGVTQSPTHLIKTRGQQVTLRCSPKSGHDTVSWYQQALGQGPQFIFQYYEEEERQRGNFPDRFSGHQFPNYSSELNVNALLLGDSALYLCASSFRSSSYNEQFFGPGTRLTVL.